This paragraph reports one TCR beta chain. What it recognizes is unknown. This record comes from a study of EBV T-cell therapy then PD-1 blockade in nasopharyngeal carcinoma. Here immunoSEQ multiplex PCR was the method, and the copy in TCRdb shows in-frame clones only, minus some. The sample holds 25,000 or so clones, approximately 80% seen once. Germline CDR1 KGHDR, CDR2 SFDVKD. CDR3 length: 13 amino acids. V lost 3 bases and J lost 4, with 9 bases in between. Treatment specified: AdE1-LMPpoly-expanded autologous EBV-specific T-cell therapy followed by anti-PD-1 nivolumab. The TCR originated in a man aged 35 to 55 with nasopharyngeal carcinoma. The chain recombines TRBV24-1 with TRBJ2-7; the D gene is possibly TRBD1 (5 bases). The material sequenced was CD8+ T cells from blood, taken at day 61 from a patient whose treatment included autologous EBV-specific T cells and nivolumab. For the CDR3, the DNA is TGTGCCACCAGTGATCGTCAGGGTTACGAGCAGTACTTC. Translating it yields CATSDRQGYEQYF.